One sample yielded the 31 T cell receptor beta chains listed below, sequenced in a study of response to subunit inactivated influenza vaccine. One entry per CDR3 protein, called by TCRdb with MiXCR from the RT-PCR reads. In the table there are hundreds of thousands of distinct CDR3 sequences, around 25% of which are singletons. The sequences come from CD4+ T cells sorted from PBMCs, collected 4 to 6 days after vaccination. The origin of the receptors is a man between 45 and 60 years old who received an inactivated influenza vaccine.

This clonotype showed up many times. The chain joins TRBV5-5 to TRBJ2-3; D not certain. V shed 2 bases and J shed 6 bases, with 10 bases lying between them. The length of the CDR3 is 13 residues. CDR1 and CDR2 from the germline V gene are SGHKS and YYEKEE (reference sequence). The CDR3 protein is CASSFSFSDTQYF. CDR3 sequence (DNA): TGTGCCAGCAGCTTCTCATTTTCGGATACGCAGTATTTT.

The chain carries TRBV6-1 and TRBJ2-2, with D uncertain. Trimming left V 1 base short and J 6 bases short, with 12 bases between. CDR3 length: 15 residues. Germline CDR1 MNHNS, CDR2 SASEGT. CDR3 nucleotide sequence: TGTGCCAGCAGTGAAGTTTACGGCTCCCCCGGGGAGCTGTTTTTT. It translates to CASSEVYGSPGELFF.

Here the CDR3 reads CASSLGLAADNEQFF. CDR3 coding DNA: TGTGCCAGCAGCCTTGGACTAGCGGCCGACAATGAGCAGTTCTTC. The chain has TRBV7-9 and TRBJ2-1, with TRBD2 matching 10 bases. J was trimmed by 5 bases and V by 5 bases; bases with no gene match: 6. In germline, CDR1 is SEHNR, CDR2 FQNEAQ (reference sequence). This CDR3 contains 15 residues.

This clonotype was counted at least ten times. The rearrangement links TRBV12-3 or TRBV12-4 to TRBJ2-2; 10 bases are shared with TRBD1. Unmatched junction bases numbered 3, after V lost 6 bases and J lost 5 bases. There are 14 residues in the CDR3. The CDR3 here is CASSWTGGTGELFF. The CDR3 coding sequence is TGTGCCAGCAGCTGGACAGGGGGGACCGGGGAGCTGTTTTTT.

This rearrangement joins TRBV29-1 to TRBJ2-7; D is possibly TRBD2 (7 bases). Germline assignment: CDR1 SQVTM and CDR2 ANQGSEA. V was shortened by 7 bases and J by 0 bases, with 22 bases between the two germline ends. The CDR3 length is 16 residues. For the CDR3, the DNA is TGCAGCGCGAAAAAGCAGGGCCGGGGGGCCTCCTACGAGCAGTACTTC. It encodes CSAKKQGRGASYEQYF.

V gene TRBV3-1 combines with J gene TRBJ2-6; the D is unclear. Germline values: CDR1 LGHDT, CDR2 YNNKEL (reference sequence). The CDR3 consists of 16 residues. V lost 1 base and J lost 0, with 7 bases in between. This CDR3 is CASSQGLGSGANVLTF. The DNA for the CDR3 is TGTGCCAGCAGCCAAGGTTTAGGCTCTGGGGCCAACGTCCTGACTTTC.

CDR3 residues: CSATPDRGEWAQYF. The CDR3 coding sequence is TGCAGTGCTACCCCGGACAGGGGCGAATGGGCCCAGTACTTC. The chain links TRBV20-1 to TRBJ2-5; 9 bases map to TRBD1. CDR3 length: 14 residues. The germline V gene has CDR1 DFQATT and CDR2 SNEGSKA (reference sequence). J was trimmed by 9 bases and V by 4 bases; bases with no gene match: 12.

This clonotype has only a few counts. This chain uses TRBV12-3 or TRBV12-4 with TRBJ1-1; D is uncertain. V gave up 3 bases and J gave up 3 bases, with 8 bases separating them. This CDR3 spans 13 amino acids. CDR3 in DNA: TGTGCCAGCAGTTTCGCCACGTACACTGAAGCTTTCTTT. Encoded protein: CASSFATYTEAFF.

The gene calls are TRBV18 and TRBJ2-7, with D perhaps given as TRBD1 or TRBD2 (6 bases each). The CDR3 sequence is 16 residues long. V was cut by 3 bases and J by 2 bases, with 17 bases left in between. Germline V gives CDR1 KGHSH, CDR2 LQKENI. The CDR3 coding sequence is TGTGCCAGCTCACCGGGGACACTCGGGGGCCCCTACGAGCAGTACTTC. This encodes CASSPGTLGGPYEQYF.

This clonotype was counted between two and nine times. The V call is TRBV12-3 or TRBV12-4, the J call TRBJ2-5; a possible D gene is TRBD2 (7 bases). Trimming shortened V by 3 bases and J by 5 bases, and 13 bases separated the two germline ends. CDR3 length: 14 residues. CDR3 in amino acids: CASSLGGGAETQYF. Written as DNA, the CDR3 is TGTGCCAGCAGTTTGGGTGGGGGGGCCGAGACCCAGTACTTC.

In its sample, this clonotype was seen a few times. The rearrangement uses TRBV25-1 and TRBJ2-1, with TRBD2 identical over 8 bases. Germline V gene lookup returns CDR1 MGHDK and CDR2 SYGVNS. The length of the CDR3 is 14 residues. V lost 5 bases to trimming and J lost 8 bases; unmatched junction nucleotides: 8. CDR3 sequence: CASSFAGGDDEQFF. Written as DNA, the CDR3 is TGTGCCAGCAGTTTCGCGGGGGGAGATGATGAGCAGTTCTTC.

The chain combines TRBV7-6 with TRBJ2-1, with 16 bases fitting TRBD2. This CDR3 has 17 residues. V shed 2 bases and J 9 bases; nucleotides not matched to a gene: 7. CDR1 SGHVS and CDR2 FNYEAQ come from the germline V gene. CDR3 sequence (DNA): TGTGCCAGCAGCTTAAGAGGGACTAGCGGGGGGGCCGGTGAGCAGTTCTTC. Translated, it gives CASSLRGTSGGAGEQFF.

This sequence joins TRBV3-1 and TRBJ1-4; the D gene is possibly TRBD1 (5 bases). The V end was cut by 0 bases, the J end by 4 bases, with 9 bases between. Germline CDR1 is LGHDT and CDR2 is YNNKEL (reference sequence). CDR3 size: 15 residues. CDR3 loop: CASSQELRDNEKLFF. The CDR3 DNA is TGTGCCAGCAGCCAAGAGCTCAGGGATAATGAAAAACTGTTTTTT.

The V and J genes are TRBV6-1 and TRBJ2-2, with a weak D call TRBD1 (5 bases). CDR3 length: 15 amino acids. The germline V and J ends were trimmed by 6 bases and 1 base, with 12 bases remaining between them. The germline V gene has CDR1 MNHNS and CDR2 SASEGT. The CDR3 here is CASSQLTENTGELFF. The CDR3 DNA reads as TGTGCCAGCAGCCAATTGACAGAGAACACCGGGGAGCTGTTTTTT.

This clonotype was picked up a small number of times. The chain combines TRBV7-6 with TRBJ2-2; possibly TRBD2 for D (6 bases). V lost 5 bases to trimming and J lost 6 bases, with 16 bases between them. The CDR3 has 15 amino acids. Germline CDR1 SGHVS, CDR2 FNYEAQ. In nucleotides, the CDR3 is TGTGCCAGCAGCCCTCCTGGACTACGGGCCGGGGAGCTGTTTTTT. This gives the protein CASSPPGLRAGELFF.

The chain links TRBV20-1 to TRBJ2-7; no firm D call. V was trimmed by 1 base and J by 3 bases, leaving 13 bases between them. The CDR3 is 14 amino acids. Germline V gene sequence: CDR1 DFQATT, CDR2 SNEGSKA (reference sequence). DNA for the CDR3: TGCAGTGCTAGAGGGCGCGGAACCCTCTACGAGCAGTACTTC. It specifies CSARGRGTLYEQYF.

The count of this clonotype is one. V is TRBV7-2 and J is TRBJ2-1, with 9 bases that match TRBD2. Germline V CDR1 and CDR2: SGHTA, FQGNSA. With 5 bases clipped from V and 4 bases from J, the junction kept 9 bases outside the gene matches. The CDR3 contains 16 residues. As DNA, the CDR3 is TGTGCCAGCAGCCCCCGGGGTAGCGGGGGATACAATGAGCAGTTCTTC. Translating gives CASSPRGSGGYNEQFF.

V gene TRBV5-1 combines with J gene TRBJ2-3; 7 bases map to TRBD2. The CDR3 consists of 17 residues. Per germline, CDR1 SGHRS and CDR2 YFSETQ. After removal of 0 bases from V and 6 bases from J, the junction contained 13 bases not matched to a gene. CDR3 protein: CASSLGSWEGRPDTQYF. The CDR3 DNA follows: TGCGCCAGCAGCTTGGGTTCGTGGGAGGGCCGTCCCGATACGCAGTATTTT.

The V gene is TRBV7-6, the J gene TRBJ1-1; a possible D gene is TRBD1 (6 bases). Germline CDR1 reads SGHVS; CDR2 reads FNYEAQ. The CDR3 is 13 amino acids. V gave up 1 base and J gave up 8 bases, with 11 bases separating them. The CDR3 DNA reads as TGTGCCAGCAGCTTAGAAAGGGGGGCCGAAGCTTTCTTT. It codes for CASSLERGAEAFF.

The sample holds many counts of this clonotype. The chain uses TRBV11-2 and TRBJ2-7, with TRBD2 matching 11 bases. V lost 2 bases, J lost 1 base, and 4 bases stayed unmatched. CDR3 length: 16 amino acids. Germline V gene data show CDR1 as SGHAT and CDR2 as FQNNGV. Here the CDR3 DNA reads TGTGCCAGCAGCTTATACCTAGCGGGGGGTTCCTACGAGCAGTACTTC. Its translation: CASSLYLAGGSYEQYF. Combining the CDR3 with reference TRBV11-2 and TRBJ2-7 gives the whole variable domain EAGVAQSPRYKIIEKRQSVAFWCNPISGHATLYWYQQILGQGPKLLIQFQNNGVVDDSQLPKDRFSAERLKGVDSTLKIQPAKLEDSAVYLCASSLYLAGGSYEQYFGPGTRLTVT.

The chain recombines TRBV7-2 with TRBJ2-7, with 11 bases matching TRBD2. CDR1 and CDR2 (germline): SGHTA, FQGNSA. The CDR3 runs to 16 residues. The V and J ends lost 5 bases and 0 bases, in that order; junction bases with no gene match: 6. CDR3 DNA sequence: TGTGCCAGCAGCAGTAGACTAGCGGGATTCTCCTACGAGCAGTACTTC. It encodes CASSSRLAGFSYEQYF.

This clonotype has more than one count but fewer than ten. The chain links TRBV3-1 to TRBJ2-1, with a tentative D call TRBD2 (5 bases). Germline V gene data show CDR1 as LGHDT and CDR2 as YNNKEL (reference sequence). V was pared by 3 bases and J by 5 bases, with 8 bases between. There are 13 residues in the CDR3. The DNA of the CDR3 is TGTGCCAGCAGCCAGCGGGCGAACAATGAGCAGTTCTTC. Its protein product is CASSQRANNEQFF.

The genes are TRBV6-1 and TRBJ2-5; 8 bases are shared with TRBD1. Trimming removed 9 bases from V and 5 bases from J; junction bases left unmatched: 8. The germline gives CDR1 MNHNS, CDR2 SASEGT. This CDR3 has 13 residues. In DNA, the CDR3 is TGTGCCAGTAGGGGGACAGGTTGGGAGACCCAGTACTTC. It yields the protein CASRGTGWETQYF.

The genes are TRBV7-2 and TRBJ2-2, with TRBD2 identical over 8 bases. CDR1 SGHTA and CDR2 FQGNSA come from the germline V gene. With 1 base clipped from V and 7 bases from J, the junction kept 8 bases outside the gene matches. The CDR3 is made up of 16 amino acids. CDR3 in DNA: TGTGCCAGCAGCTTAGGTTTCGGGGGGGCCGGCGGGGAGCTGTTTTTT. Its protein product is CASSLGFGGAGGELFF.

In this sample, this clonotype turned up a few times. The chain is built from TRBV7-2 and TRBJ2-3; D ambiguous. CDR1 SGHTA and CDR2 FQGNSA come from the germline V gene. The CDR3 length is 13 residues. Trimming shortened V by 4 bases and J by 6 bases, and 11 bases separated the two germline ends. DNA of the CDR3: TGTGCCAGCAGCTCCGGTATTCTGGATACGCAGTATTTT. The encoded protein is CASSSGILDTQYF.

In this sample, this clonotype turned up a few times. The V gene is TRBV20-1, the J gene TRBJ2-7; 12 positions match TRBD1. The CDR3 length is 14 residues. With 2 bases clipped from V and 5 bases from J, the junction kept 4 bases outside the gene matches. CDR1 is DFQATT, CDR2 SNEGSKA, per germline (reference sequence). CDR3 sequence: CSARTGTGGHEQYF. The DNA of the CDR3 is TGCAGTGCTAGAACCGGGACAGGGGGCCACGAGCAGTACTTC.

The chain recombines TRBV6-1 with TRBJ1-1; 8 nucleotides agree with TRBD1. The CDR3 runs 16 residues. J gave up 3 bases and V 7 bases, and 13 bases lay outside the gene matches. CDR1 and CDR2 from the germline V gene are MNHNS and SASEGT. The CDR3 DNA is TGTGCCAGCATTCCACAACCGGGACAGGAGGACACTGAAGCTTTCTTT. It yields the protein CASIPQPGQEDTEAFF.

This clonotype was seen only a few times. This sequence joins TRBV10-3 and TRBJ2-1; tentatively, D is TRBD2 (6 bases). CDR3 length: 17 amino acids. V lost 0 bases and J lost 4, with 16 bases in between. CDR1 and CDR2 from the germline V gene are ENHRY and SYGVKD. The chain's CDR3 is CAISESSWAGRYNEQFF. CDR3 nucleotides: TGTGCCATCAGTGAGTCTAGTTGGGCAGGGAGGTACAATGAGCAGTTCTTC.

This clonotype was counted between two and nine times. The chain has TRBV20-1 and TRBJ2-1; D is ambiguous. CDR1 is DFQATT and CDR2 is SNEGSKA in the germline V gene (reference sequence). CDR3 length equals 15 residues. V lost 1 base and J lost 0, with 10 bases in between. The CDR3 coding sequence is TGCAGTGCTAGAGGAGAAGGAAGCTCCTACAATGAGCAGTTCTTC. The encoded protein is CSARGEGSSYNEQFF.

V gene TRBV7-9 combines with J gene TRBJ2-3; D gene ambiguous. Trimming removed 5 bases from V and 6 bases from J, with 18 bases in between. The CDR3 extends over 15 amino acids. The germline gives CDR1 SEHNR, CDR2 FQNEAQ (reference sequence). CDR3 DNA: TGTGCCAGCAGCGCGTCCCCCGGGTTCTCGGATACGCAGTATTTT. Amino acid sequence: CASSASPGFSDTQYF.

This clonotype was seen a few times. The genes are TRBV10-3 and TRBJ2-7; possibly TRBD1 for D (5 bases). Germline CDR1 reads ENHRY; CDR2 reads SYGVKD. This CDR3 region has 12 residues. V was shortened by 8 bases and J by 7 bases, with 15 bases between the two germline ends. This CDR3 reads CAIARQSREQYF. The CDR3 bases are TGTGCCATCGCCAGACAGTCCCGGGAGCAGTACTTC.